This is a list of T cell receptor beta chains from one sample in a study of CD8 T cells in ankylosing spondylitis. TCRdb re-called the 5' RACE reads with MiXCR, one entry per CDR3 protein. The data contain just under 550,000 distinct CDR3 sequences, roughly 13% of them singletons. Sequencing used blood, either unsorted or a sorted T cell fraction (not recorded which). These receptors originate from a male donor with ankylosing spondylitis. Both conserved end residues are part of each CDR3. The order of the fields is clone size, V gene, D gene, J gene, CDR3 protein, CDR3 DNA. A D gene is named only where the DNA matches it firmly. Size values are once, few and many counts, or a class for expanded clones, and some rows have none.

>.|TRBV20-1|TRBD2|TRBJ2-5
CSASGTTQETQYF
TGCAGTGCCTCCGGGACTACCCAAGAGACCCAGTACTTC
>.|TRBV10-3|.|TRBJ2-1
CAISERGGSYNEQFF
TGTGCCATCAGTGAGCGTGGGGGATCCTACAATGAGCAGTTCTTC
>.|TRBV28|.|TRBJ1-2
CASIEGRGAPGYTF
TGTGCCAGCATTGAGGGTCGGGGTGCCCCTGGCTACACCTTC
>.|TRBV12-3/TRBV12-4|.|TRBJ2-1
CASTPQARLGGNEQFF
TGTGCCAGCACCCCTCAAGCTAGGCTCGGGGGTAATGAGCAGTTCTTC
>.|TRBV20-1|.|TRBJ2-7
CSARLGGEVSELYF
TGCAGTGCTAGGCTCGGGGGAGAGGTTTCCGAGCTGTACTTC
>many|TRBV7-7|TRBD2|TRBJ2-7
CASSPTGGEQYF
TGTGCCAGCAGCCCCACGGGGGGCGAGCAGTACTTC
>.|TRBV20-1|.|TRBJ2-1
CSARDRRRDPYNEQFF
TGCAGTGCTAGAGATCGGCGACGGGATCCCTACAATGAGCAGTTCTTC
>few|TRBV24-1|TRBD2|TRBJ2-1
CATSDTKTSRSSYNEQFF
TGTGCCACCAGTGATACTAAGACTAGCAGGAGCTCCTACAATGAGCAGTTCTTC
>.|TRBV29-1|TRBD2|TRBJ2-7
CSVPGLAGAHEQYF
TGCAGCGTTCCGGGACTAGCGGGAGCCCACGAGCAGTACTTC
>.|TRBV24-1|.|TRBJ2-3
CATSDSGGLRDTQYF
TGTGCCACCAGTGATTCCGGGGGTCTTCGGGATACGCAGTATTTT
>.|TRBV12-3/TRBV12-4|.|TRBJ2-2
CASTPVGNTGELFF
TGTGCCAGCACCCCTGTTGGGAACACCGGGGAGCTGTTTTTT
>.|TRBV5-1|TRBD1|TRBJ1-2
CASSPGTDPGYTF
TGCGCCAGCAGCCCCGGGACAGATCCTGGCTACACCTTC
>few|TRBV2|.|TRBJ1-1
CAILRRPINTEAFF
TGTGCCATCCTCCGACGGCCGATTAACACTGAAGCTTTCTTT
>many|TRBV5-1|TRBD2|TRBJ2-5
CASSFAGGKGETQYF
TGCGCCAGCAGCTTTGCGGGAGGGAAAGGAGAGACCCAGTACTTC
>few|TRBV6-2/TRBV6-3|.|TRBJ1-4
CASSFSSTDNEKLFF
TGTGCCAGCAGTTTTTCCTCGACGGATAATGAAAAACTGTTTTTT
>many|TRBV12-3/TRBV12-4|TRBD1|TRBJ1-2
CASSLGTGGIYGYTF
TGTGCCAGCAGTTTAGGGACAGGGGGCATCTATGGCTACACCTTC